Below, 30 T cell receptor beta chains from the same sample are listed, as sequenced in a study of blood T cell repertoires in COVID-19. Sequenced by immunoSEQ multiplex PCR; TCRdb stores in-frame clones only, minus some. The top ten hold about 8.2% of the sample, which has 540,000 or so clones, roughly nine tenths seen once. Sequenced: peripheral blood. The receptor set was obtained from a woman aged 50 to 60 with COVID-19, enrolled during active disease.

The J gene is TRBJ2-7, the V gene TRBV5-1, with a tentative D call TRBD1 (5 bases). The CDR3 is 13 residues long. V lost 0 bases, J lost 6 bases, and 10 bases lay in between. Germline-derived CDR1 and CDR2 are SGHRS and YFSETQ. The CDR3 region has the DNA TGCGCCAGCAGCTTGGGGGGCGCGGTCGAGCAGTACTTC. Its protein is CASSLGGAVEQYF.

This clone showed up just a few times. The V and J genes are TRBV10-2 and TRBJ1-2, with 8 bases identical to TRBD1. V lost 4 bases and J lost 6; bases outside the gene matches: 7. The CDR3 spans 14 residues. Per the germline V gene, CDR1 is WSHSY and CDR2 is SAAADI. The CDR3 DNA sequence: TGCGCCAGCAGTGGGAATCAGGGGGCGAATGGCTACACCTTC. Protein product: CASSGNQGANGYTF.

The chain uses TRBV11-2 and TRBJ2-7, with TRBD2 as a possible D gene (6 bases). From germline, CDR1 is SGHAT and CDR2 FQNNGV. Deletions cut 3 bases from V and 2 bases from J, with 11 bases between. This CDR3 comprises 14 residues. The CDR3: CASSFVAATYEQYF. The CDR3 DNA is TGTGCCAGCAGCTTCGTAGCGGCTACCTACGAGCAGTACTTC.

The DNA of the CDR3 is TGTGCCAGCAGTTTACCAGGGTATGGCTACACCTTC. Amino acids: CASSLPGYGYTF. This chain links TRBV12-3 or TRBV12-4 with TRBJ1-2, with a weak D call TRBD1 (5 bases). V shed 2 bases and J shed 5 bases, with 6 bases lying between them. The CDR3 sequence is 12 residues long.

The chain joins TRBV3-1 (or the pseudogene TRBV3-2) to TRBJ1-4; D unresolved. Germline lookup yields CDR1 LGHDT and CDR2 YNNKEL (reference sequence). The CDR3 has 14 amino acids. V gave up 0 bases and J gave up 8 bases, with 10 bases separating them. The CDR3 sequence: CASSQDQTLEKLFF. As DNA, the CDR3 is TGTGCCAGCAGCCAAGATCAAACCCTAGAAAAACTGTTTTTT.

This chain connects TRBV6-5 to TRBJ1-1; 8 positions match TRBD1. V lost 6 bases, J lost 4 bases, and 7 bases stayed unmatched. Germline loops: CDR1 MNHEY, CDR2 SVGAGI. There are 14 residues in the CDR3. This chain's CDR3 is CASSYGQGFTEAFF. Written as DNA, the CDR3 is TGTGCCAGCAGCTACGGACAGGGTTTCACTGAAGCTTTCTTT.

This chain uses TRBV3-1 (or the pseudogene TRBV3-2) with TRBJ2-3, with D perhaps TRBD2 (5 bases). Looked up from germline, CDR1 is LGHDT and CDR2 is YNNKEL (reference sequence). V dropped 3 bases and J dropped 4 bases, with 11 bases sitting between them. The CDR3 loop spans 14 amino acids. CDR3: CASSQEEAPDTQYF. CDR3 nucleotides: TGTGCCAGCAGCCAGGAGGAGGCTCCAGATACGCAGTATTTT.

The genes are TRBV11-2 and TRBJ1-2; a weak D match, TRBD1 (6 bases). The ends were cut back, 1 base at V and 7 bases at J, with 13 bases in the middle. Germline V gene lookup returns CDR1 SGHAT and CDR2 FQNNGV. This CDR3 contains 14 residues. The CDR3 loop is CASSLAAGVGGYTF. The CDR3 region has the DNA TGTGCCAGCAGCTTAGCTGCAGGGGTCGGTGGCTACACCTTC.

For the CDR3, the DNA is TGTGCCAGCAGCTTTTCTAGCGGGGGACAGGGCGAGCAGTACTTC. Translated, it gives CASSFSSGGQGEQYF. The rearrangement joins TRBV5-8 to TRBJ2-7; D is possibly TRBD2 (10 bases). This CDR3 is 15 amino acids long. Germline-derived CDR1 and CDR2 are SGHTS and YDEGEE. V dropped 2 bases and J dropped 6 bases, with 18 bases sitting between them.

The J gene is TRBJ1-1, the V gene TRBV6-1; 7 bases agree with TRBD1. Germline CDR1 reads MNHNS; CDR2 reads SASEGT. Unmatched junction bases numbered 0, after V lost 0 bases and J lost 2 bases. CDR3 length: 14 amino acids. The CDR3 sequence: CASSEAGGNTEAFF. The CDR3 DNA reads as TGTGCCAGCAGTGAAGCAGGGGGCAACACTGAAGCTTTCTTT.

V usage is TRBV12-3 or TRBV12-4 and J usage is TRBJ2-7; 7 positions agree with TRBD2. The CDR3 runs to 13 residues. V trimming: 3 bases; J trimming: 7 bases; junction bases outside the gene matches: 6. The CDR3 is CASSLASGREQYF. Written as DNA, the CDR3 is TGTGCCAGCAGTTTGGCTAGCGGTAGGGAGCAGTACTTC.

The J gene is TRBJ2-3, the V gene TRBV7-9, with 15 bases lining up with TRBD2. Trimming took 5 bases from V and 0 from J; bases not matched to a gene: 6. Germline V lookup: CDR1 SEHNR, CDR2 FQNEAQ (reference sequence). The CDR3 loop spans 18 amino acids. The CDR3 sequence: CASSPGTSGGPSTDTQYF. The CDR3, as DNA: TGTGCCAGCAGCCCCGGGACTAGCGGGGGGCCTAGCACAGATACGCAGTATTTT.

Here the CDR3 DNA reads TGTGCCAGCTCCAAGGCGACTGAGAATCAGCCCCAGCATTTT. Protein product: CASSKATENQPQHF. The chain carries TRBV19 and TRBJ1-5, with D unresolved. The CDR3 is 14 amino acids. Germline V CDR1 and CDR2: LNHDA, SQIVND (reference sequence). The ends were cut back, 9 bases at V and 4 bases at J, with 16 bases in the middle. Looking up the rest from reference TRBV19 and TRBJ1-5 gives the full variable domain: DGGITQSPKYLFRKEGQNVTLSCEQNLNHDAMYWYRQDPGQGLRLIYYSQIVNDFQKGDIAEGYSVSREKKESFPLTVTSAQKNPTAFYLCASSKATENQPQHFGDGTRLSIL.

The V and J genes are TRBV11-2 and TRBJ1-6; 7 nucleotides line up with TRBD1. Germline V gene data show CDR1 as SGHAT and CDR2 as FQNNGV. This CDR3 contains 12 residues. J was trimmed by 14 bases and V by 5 bases; bases with no gene match: 6. CDR3 residues: CASSTTGETLHF. The CDR3 DNA sequence: TGTGCCAGCAGCACTACAGGGGAGACCCTCCACTTT.

This sequence joins TRBV9 and TRBJ1-3, with D possibly TRBD1 on 5 matching bases. Germline V gene data show CDR1 as SGDLS and CDR2 as YYNGEE. Trimming pared 4 bases from V and 4 bases from J, leaving 21 bases between. The CDR3 has 17 amino acids. CDR3 protein: CASSNPRGGQSGNTIYF. CDR3 DNA sequence: TGTGCCAGCAGCAATCCGCGGGGGGGTCAGTCCGGAAACACCATATATTTT.

The chain has TRBV2 and TRBJ2-7, with a weak D call TRBD1 (6 bases). This CDR3 region has 14 residues. V lost 5 bases to trimming and J lost 1 base, with 12 bases between them. Germline-derived CDR1 and CDR2 are SNHLY and FYNNEI. CDR3 loop: CASSPRTDSYEQYF. The CDR3 bases are TGTGCCAGCAGTCCCAGGACAGATTCCTACGAGCAGTACTTC. Using reference TRBV2 and TRBJ2-7 for the parts outside the CDR3, the full variable domain is EPEVTQTPSHQVTQMGQEVILRCVPISNHLYFYWYRQILGQKVEFLVSFYNNEISEKSEIFDDQFSVERPDGSNFTLKIRSTKLEDSAMYFCASSPRTDSYEQYFGPGTRLTVT.

With regard to this clone: Other DNA sequences of this sample code for an identical CDR3. The chain combines TRBV6-6 with TRBJ1-1; D is unclear. Germline values: CDR1 MNHNY, CDR2 SVGAGI (reference sequence). The CDR3 is 13 residues long. Trimming left V 4 bases short and J 1 base short, with 7 bases between. The CDR3 nucleotides read TGTGCCAGCAGTTCGACGGGGAACACTGAAGCTTTCTTT. This gives the protein CASSSTGNTEAFF.

The chain is built from TRBV28 and TRBJ1-6, with 8 bases lining up with TRBD1. V shed 6 bases, J shed 10 bases, and the junction held 11 bases outside the gene matches. The CDR3 is 15 residues long. Germline lookup yields CDR1 MDHEN and CDR2 SYDVKM. The CDR3 sequence is CASRPPGQAPSPLHF. The DNA for the CDR3 is TGTGCCAGCAGACCTCCGGGACAGGCGCCGTCACCCCTCCACTTT.

This chain connects TRBV5-4 to TRBJ2-3, with 7 bases that match TRBD1. The CDR3 length is 17 residues. Trimming took 4 bases from V and 2 from J; bases not matched to a gene: 13. From germline, CDR1 is SGHNT and CDR2 YYREEE (reference sequence). CDR3 loop: CASSIGVRDRYTDTQYF. The CDR3 bases are TGTGCCAGCAGCATCGGGGTCCGGGACAGATACACAGATACGCAGTATTTT.

The rearrangement uses TRBV2 and TRBJ2-2, with 11 bases identical to TRBD1. Germline trimming cut 10 bases from V and 5 bases from J; bases unmatched to any gene: 9. The CDR3 covers 15 residues. CDR1 SNHLY and CDR2 FYNNEI come from the germline V gene. The CDR3 protein is CAKDSGQGVTGELFF. The DNA of the CDR3 is TGTGCCAAGGACTCGGGACAGGGGGTTACCGGGGAGCTGTTTTTT. The full variable domain, its missing parts supplied by reference TRBV2 and TRBJ2-2, is EPEVTQTPSHQVTQMGQEVILRCVPISNHLYFYWYRQILGQKVEFLVSFYNNEISEKSEIFDDQFSVERPDGSNFTLKIRSTKLEDSAMYFCAKDSGQGVTGELFFGEGSRLTVL.

J is TRBJ1-5 and V is TRBV19, with 9 bases aligning to TRBD1. Trimming cost V 8 bases and J 7 bases; bases outside gene matches: 6. CDR3 length equals 13 residues. CDR1 is LNHDA and CDR2 is SQIVND in the germline V gene (reference sequence). In DNA form, the CDR3 reads TGTGCCAGTGCCGAACAGGGGGCCCAGCCCCAGCATTTT. This gives the protein CASAEQGAQPQHF. The complete variable domain, with remaining parts taken from reference TRBV19 and TRBJ1-5, reads DGGITQSPKYLFRKEGQNVTLSCEQNLNHDAMYWYRQDPGQGLRLIYYSQIVNDFQKGDIAEGYSVSREKKESFPLTVTSAQKNPTAFYLCASAEQGAQPQHFGDGTRLSIL.

The chain carries TRBV19 and TRBJ1-2; a weak D match, TRBD1 (6 bases). The CDR3 is 13 amino acids. The V end lost 7 bases, the J end lost 5 bases, and 14 bases lay between the germline ends. CDR1 and CDR2 from the germline V gene are LNHDA and SQIVND (reference sequence). CDR3 sequence: CASKRTGRYGYTF. The CDR3, as DNA: TGTGCCAGTAAAAGAACAGGGCGGTATGGCTACACCTTC.

The table lists this clone with a count of one. The genes are TRBV4-1 and TRBJ1-4; no firm D call. Germline CDR1 MGHRA, CDR2 YSYEKL. V dropped 1 base and J dropped 8 bases, with 8 bases sitting between them. This CDR3 comprises 13 residues. The CDR3 region has the DNA TGCGCCAGCAGCCAAGGGGCACCCGAAAAACTGTTTTTT. Encoded protein: CASSQGAPEKLFF.

This chain links TRBV5-6 with TRBJ1-2; D call uncertain. Trimming removed 2 bases from V and 4 bases from J, with 9 bases in between. The CDR3 is 13 residues long. Germline-derived CDR1 and CDR2 are SGHDT and YYEEEE. The CDR3 spells CASSFGPSYGYTF. CDR3 DNA: TGTGCCAGCAGCTTTGGGCCTTCCTATGGCTACACCTTC.

The chain couples TRBV4-1 to TRBJ2-5; D not certain. The V gene's germline CDR1 is MGHRA and CDR2 YSYEKL. V lost 1 base and J lost 5, with 8 bases in between. The CDR3 has 13 amino acids. As DNA, the CDR3 is TGCGCCAGCAGCCAAGCTCCGAGGGAGACCCAGTACTTC. Protein: CASSQAPRETQYF.

The genes are TRBV5-6 and TRBJ1-1, with a possible D match to TRBD1 (6 bases). In germline, CDR1 is SGHDT, CDR2 YYEEEE. This CDR3 is built from 14 residues. V lost 5 bases and J 11 bases, leaving 22 bases between the germline ends. The CDR3: CASSRDRDKEGAFF. The CDR3 region has the DNA TGTGCCAGCAGTCGGGACCGGGACAAAGAGGGGGCTTTCTTT.

This sequence joins TRBV6-1 and TRBJ1-4, with TRBD1 identical over 7 bases. V was clipped by 3 bases and J by 8 bases; unmatched bases: 6. This CDR3 comprises 14 residues. The germline V gene encodes CDR1 MNHNS and CDR2 SASEGT. The CDR3 is CASSEIGGDEKLFF. CDR3 nucleotides: TGTGCCAGCAGTGAGATAGGGGGCGACGAAAAACTGTTTTTT.

The sample holds one count of this clone. In nucleotides, the CDR3 is TGTGCCAGCCGGGGGGGGTACGAGCAGTACTTC. This translates into CASRGGYEQYF. This sequence joins TRBV6-5 and TRBJ2-7; 8 nucleotides line up with TRBD2. CDR1 MNHEY and CDR2 SVGAGI come from the germline V gene. The J segment lost 4 bases and the V segment lost 8 bases, leaving 1 base of the junction unmatched. The CDR3 consists of 11 residues.

This chain links TRBV29-1 with TRBJ1-2; the D is unclear. CDR3 size: 14 residues. Germline loops: CDR1 SQVTM, CDR2 ANQGSEA. V lost 4 bases and J lost 0, with 12 bases in between. The CDR3 nucleotides are TGCAGCGTTGTAGTTTCGGGAGCTAACTATGGCTACACCTTC. This gives the protein CSVVVSGANYGYTF.

This rearrangement joins TRBV7-8 to TRBJ1-5; TRBD1 is a possible D gene (5 bases). Per the germline V gene, CDR1 is SGHVS and CDR2 is FQNEAQ. V shed 0 bases and J shed 9 bases, with 9 bases lying between them. CDR3 size: 13 residues. The CDR3 bases are TGTGCCAGCAGCTTAGCAGGGGATACGCCCCAGCATTTT. This sequence encodes CASSLAGDTPQHF.